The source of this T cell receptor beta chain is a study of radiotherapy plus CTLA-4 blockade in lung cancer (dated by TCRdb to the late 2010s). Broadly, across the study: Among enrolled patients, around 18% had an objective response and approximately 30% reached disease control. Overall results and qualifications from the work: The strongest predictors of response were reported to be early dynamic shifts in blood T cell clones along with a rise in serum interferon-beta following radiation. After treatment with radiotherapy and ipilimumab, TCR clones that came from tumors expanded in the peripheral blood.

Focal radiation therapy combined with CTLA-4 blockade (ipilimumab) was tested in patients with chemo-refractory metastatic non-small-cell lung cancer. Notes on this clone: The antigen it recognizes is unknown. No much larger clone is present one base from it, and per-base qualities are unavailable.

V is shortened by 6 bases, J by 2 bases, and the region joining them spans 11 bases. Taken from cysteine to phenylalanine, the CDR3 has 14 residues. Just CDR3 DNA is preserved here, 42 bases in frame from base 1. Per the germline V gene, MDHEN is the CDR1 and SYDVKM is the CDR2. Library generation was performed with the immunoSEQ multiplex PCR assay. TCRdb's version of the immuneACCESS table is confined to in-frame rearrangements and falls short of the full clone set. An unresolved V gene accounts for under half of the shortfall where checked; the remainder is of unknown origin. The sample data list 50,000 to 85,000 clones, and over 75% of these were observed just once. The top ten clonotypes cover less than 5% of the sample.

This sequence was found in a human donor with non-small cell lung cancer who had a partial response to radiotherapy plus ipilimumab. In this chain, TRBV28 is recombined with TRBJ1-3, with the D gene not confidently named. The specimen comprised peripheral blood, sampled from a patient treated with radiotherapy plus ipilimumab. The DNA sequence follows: TGTGCCAGCAGCCCAGTTGGGCCTGGAAACACCATATATTTT. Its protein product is CASSPVGPGNTIYF.